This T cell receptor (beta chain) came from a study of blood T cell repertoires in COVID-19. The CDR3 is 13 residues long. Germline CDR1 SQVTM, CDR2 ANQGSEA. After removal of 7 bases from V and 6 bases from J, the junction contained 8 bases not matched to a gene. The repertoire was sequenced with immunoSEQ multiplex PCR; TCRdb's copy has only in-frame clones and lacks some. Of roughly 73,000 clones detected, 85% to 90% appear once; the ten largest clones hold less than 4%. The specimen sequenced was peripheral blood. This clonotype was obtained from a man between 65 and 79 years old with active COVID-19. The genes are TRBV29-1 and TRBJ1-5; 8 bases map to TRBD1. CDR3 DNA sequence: TGCAGCGCGGGGCAGGGGGCGAGTCAGCCCCAGCATTTT. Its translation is CSAGQGASQPQHF. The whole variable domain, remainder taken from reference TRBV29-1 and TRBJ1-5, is SAVISQKPSRDICQRGTSLTIQCQVDSQVTMMFWYRQQPGQSLTLIATANQGSEATYESGFVIDKFPISRPNLTFSTLTVSNMSPEDSSIYLCSAGQGASQPQHFGDGTRLSIL.